These T cell receptor beta chains were read from a single sample in a study of post-analysis software for immune sequencing data. TCRdb used MiXCR to reprocess the PCR reads, holding one entry per CDR3 protein. This table holds some 690,000 distinct CDR3 sequences, roughly 27% found once. Sample: blood. These receptors came from a girl aged 10 to 17 with multiple sclerosis. The CDR3 runs from the conserved cysteine through the conserved F or W. Each record gives: clone size, V gene, D gene, J gene, CDR3 protein, CDR3 DNA. D genes are given only for firm matches. Size is omitted from some rows. Given values are once, few, many or a class for expanded clones.

-	TRBV29-1	-	TRBJ2-5	CSGGPEWETQYF	TGCAGCGGTGGGCCCGAGTGGGAGACCCAGTACTTC
-	TRBV2	-	TRBJ2-7	CASTRLGGGNPTYEQYF	TGTGCCAGCACCCGACTCGGCGGAGGAAACCCAACCTACGAGCAGTACTTC
-	TRBV20-1	TRBD1	TRBJ2-7	CSARDPGQGTYEQYF	TGCAGTGCTAGAGACCCCGGACAGGGAACCTACGAGCAGTACTTC
few	TRBV6-5	-	TRBJ1-4	CASREYRTTNEKLFF	TGTGCCAGCAGAGAGTACAGAACAACTAATGAAAAACTGTTTTTT
-	TRBV5-1	-	TRBJ2-4	CASSSNLAKNIQYF	TGCGCCAGCAGTTCGAACTTAGCCAAAAACATTCAGTACTTC
-	TRBV5-1	TRBD1	TRBJ1-2	CASSLPGTGDGYTF	TGCGCCAGCAGCTTACCCGGGACAGGGGATGGCTACACCTTC
-	TRBV7-9	TRBD1	TRBJ2-7	CASSRRDRGCEQYF	TGTGCCAGCAGCCGGAGGGACAGGGGCTGCGAGCAGTACTTC
few	TRBV7-9	TRBD2	TRBJ2-7	CASSPQSGRAMEQYF	TGTGCCAGCAGCCCCCAAAGCGGGAGGGCCATGGAGCAGTACTTC
few	TRBV20-1	-	TRBJ2-4	CSARDGGWQNIQYF	TGCAGTGCTAGAGATGGGGGTTGGCAAAACATTCAGTACTTC
few	TRBV11-2	-	TRBJ2-7	CASSPRRQDEQYF	TGTGCCAGCAGCCCCCGCCGTCAGGACGAGCAGTACTTC
-	TRBV20-1	TRBD2	TRBJ2-5	CSARAPGLAGKETQYF	TGCAGTGCTAGAGCCCCGGGACTAGCGGGTAAAGAGACCCAGTACTTC
once	TRBV20-1	-	TRBJ1-1	CSASRPGSQRNTEAFF	TGCAGTGCTTCCCGCCCGGGGAGTCAAAGGAACACTGAAGCTTTCTTT
-	TRBV20-1	-	TRBJ1-4	CSARGSQGATNEKLFF	TGCAGTGCTAGGGGCTCACAGGGAGCAACTAATGAAAAACTGTTTTTT
many	TRBV6-1	-	TRBJ2-7	CASSWEDSYEQYF	TGTGCCAGCAGTTGGGAGGACTCCTACGAGCAGTACTTC
-	TRBV10-3	TRBD1	TRBJ1-1	CAMREDRDTEAFF	TGTGCCATGAGAGAGGACAGGGACACTGAAGCTTTCTTT
-	TRBV9	TRBD2	TRBJ2-5	CASSTGLRNSYQETQYF	TGTGCCAGCAGCACGGGACTACGAAACTCGTACCAAGAGACCCAGTACTTC
once	TRBV27	-	TRBJ1-1	CASSDYTEAFF	TGTGCCAGCAGTGACTACACTGAAGCTTTCTTT
many	TRBV15	TRBD1	TRBJ2-7	CATNDGTGRFYEQYF	TGTGCCACCAACGACGGGACAGGGAGATTCTACGAGCAGTACTTC
-	TRBV20-1	TRBD2	TRBJ2-1	CSARKLAGRNEQFF	TGCAGTGCTAGAAAACTAGCGGGACGTAATGAGCAGTTCTTC
few	TRBV29-1	-	TRBJ2-1	CSVKEGPYNEQFF	TGCAGCGTTAAGGAGGGACCCTACAATGAGCAGTTCTTC
-	TRBV29-1	TRBD2	TRBJ2-5	CSVITAGLKTQYF	TGCAGCGTTATTACAGCGGGGTTAAAGACCCAGTACTTC
few	TRBV20-1	TRBD2	TRBJ2-7	CSAPISGRPYEQYF	TGCAGTGCTCCCATAAGCGGGAGACCCTACGAGCAGTACTTC
-	TRBV18	-	TRBJ2-5	CASSPEVSGQETQYF	TGTGCCAGCTCACCAGAGGTTTCAGGCCAAGAGACCCAGTACTTC
-	TRBV18	-	TRBJ1-1	CASSPPGYDTEAFF	TGTGCCAGCTCACCGCCAGGGTACGACACTGAAGCTTTCTTT
many	TRBV4-2	TRBD1	TRBJ2-1	CASSQGQGNEQFF	TGTGCCAGCAGCCAGGGACAGGGGAATGAGCAGTTCTTC
-	TRBV5-1	-	TRBJ1-5	CASSRGPYSNQPQHF	TGCGCCAGCAGCCGGGGGCCTTATAGCAATCAGCCCCAGCATTTT
-	TRBV5-1	-	TRBJ1-2	CASSLDSPPIYGYTF	TGCGCCAGCAGCTTGGACAGCCCGCCCATCTATGGCTACACCTTC
-	TRBV20-1	TRBD1	TRBJ1-5	CSARAGTGGNQPQHF	TGCAGTGCTAGAGCCGGGACAGGGGGAAATCAGCCCCAGCATTTT
-	TRBV3-1	TRBD2	TRBJ2-1	CASSQDSSSGKQFF	TGTGCCAGCAGCCAGGACTCGTCTAGCGGTAAGCAGTTCTTC
-	TRBV6-2/TRBV6-3	-	TRBJ1-2	CASKGAGPVDGYTF	TGTGCCTCAAAAGGAGCCGGGCCCGTTGATGGCTACACCTTC
few	TRBV5-1	TRBD2	TRBJ2-7	CASFVAGSYEQYF	TGCGCCTCTTTCGTAGCGGGGAGCTACGAGCAGTACTTC
few	TRBV25-1	-	TRBJ2-1	CASSDPVRHDEQFF	TGTGCCAGCAGTGACCCGGTCCGTCACGATGAGCAGTTCTTC
once	TRBV29-1	-	TRBJ2-5	CNVVGGSTWLVGETQYF	TGCAACGTTGTTGGGGGCTCAACATGGCTAGTCGGAGAGACCCAGTACTTC
-	TRBV6-6	TRBD1	TRBJ2-2	CASRGAQGYTGELFF	TGTGCCAGCCGAGGGGCACAGGGGTACACCGGGGAGCTGTTTTTT
many	TRBV12-3/TRBV12-4	TRBD2	TRBJ2-5	CASSPLAGVGQETQYF	TGTGCCAGCAGCCCACTAGCGGGAGTGGGACAAGAGACCCAGTACTTC
-	TRBV12-3/TRBV12-4	-	TRBJ1-1	CASSFKRGGEEAFF	TGTGCCAGCAGTTTTAAGAGGGGGGGCGAAGAAGCTTTCTTT
few	TRBV2	-	TRBJ2-7	CASSRKQTYEQYF	TGTGCCAGCAGCCGAAAACAAACCTACGAGCAGTACTTC
-	TRBV20-1	TRBD2	TRBJ2-3	CSARDVASGTRDTQYF	TGCAGTGCTAGAGATGTGGCTAGCGGGACACGAGATACGCAGTATTTT
many	TRBV28	TRBD2	TRBJ2-5	CASSRRGRGQETQYF	TGTGCCAGCAGCCGTCGCGGGAGAGGGCAAGAGACCCAGTACTTC
-	TRBV7-7	TRBD1	TRBJ2-5	CASSFSGTGSEETQYF	TGTGCTAGCAGCTTTTCAGGGACAGGGAGTGAAGAGACCCAGTACTTC
-	TRBV3-1	TRBD2	TRBJ2-3	CASSQRSGISTDTQYF	TGTGCCAGCAGCCAGCGGAGCGGGATCAGCACAGATACGCAGTATTTT
-	TRBV7-9	-	TRBJ2-3	CASSFESRRDTQYF	TGTGCCAGCAGCTTCGAGTCTCGCCGGGATACGCAGTATTTT
-	TRBV13	-	TRBJ2-3	CASSTDLPGPRTDTQYF	TGTGCCAGCAGCACCGACCTACCGGGACCACGCACAGATACGCAGTATTTT
few	TRBV7-6	TRBD2	TRBJ2-5	CANSSSVGGGAGETQYF	TGTGCCAACAGCTCAAGTGTTGGCGGGGGGGCAGGAGAGACCCAGTACTTC
few	TRBV5-1	TRBD2	TRBJ2-1	CASSWTSGGVYNEQFF	TGCGCCAGCAGCTGGACTAGCGGGGGAGTTTACAATGAGCAGTTCTTC
-	TRBV24-1	TRBD1	TRBJ1-1	CATSDSGQGRNTEAFF	TGTGCCACCAGTGATTCGGGACAGGGCAGGAACACTGAAGCTTTCTTT
few	TRBV13	TRBD2	TRBJ2-3	CASSSGLASTDTQYF	TGTGCCAGCAGCTCGGGACTAGCGAGCACAGATACGCAGTATTTT